The clone carrying this T cell receptor beta chain came up a few times. The antigen remains undetermined. UMIs and a universal primer site were added when TCR cDNA was made by 5'RACE template switching. TCRdb re-called the 5' RACE reads with MiXCR, one entry per CDR3 protein. The profile shows over 300,000 distinct CDR3 sequences, over 3.5% of them singletons. This CDR3 region has 18 residues. The V gene lost 0 bases and the J gene lost 1 base, with 18 bases spanning the gap. Germline V CDR1 and CDR2: MNHEY, SVGEGT. The sample belongs to a study of T cells after yellow fever vaccination. Overall study findings and caveats: Researchers noted that a small share of clonotypes showed up in both CD4 and CD8 compartments. FACS-sorted repertoires might harbor abundant contaminating clonotypes from the bulk population. Most primary-vaccination clones recurred post-booster (roughly 96% CD4, around 88% CD8).

Source: PBMCs, taken 5 days after the yellow fever booster vaccination. This TCR was sampled from a man younger than 30 who received the YFV17D yellow fever vaccine. This chain connects TRBV6-2 or TRBV6-3 to TRBJ1-1; D unclear. Here the CDR3 DNA reads TGTGCCAGCAGTTACTCGTCTAGGGAGGGTCTTCGGAACACTGAAGCTTTCTTT. Translated: CASSYSSREGLRNTEAFF.